This T cell receptor (beta chain) derives from a study of T-cell reconstitution after alpha-beta-depleted transplantation in children. Germline trimming cut 5 bases from V and 6 bases from J; bases unmatched to any gene: 11. CDR3 length: 15 residues. In germline, CDR1 is MNHEY, CDR2 SVGEGT. Preparing the TCRbeta library involved the use of unique molecular identifiers. Each CDR3 protein is one row after TCRdb ran MiXCR on the PCR reads. The sample includes 120,000 to 150,000 distinct CDR3 sequences, 8.5% to 10% of them seen just once. Ten or more counts support this clonotype. The sequencing used PBMCs, mostly from graft donor cells, collected 180 days after TCRalphabeta/CD19-depleted stem cell transplant. This chain joins TRBV6-2 or TRBV6-3 and TRBJ2-5; 8 bases are a match to TRBD1. The clonotype was recovered from a female patient under 10 years old who had a stem cell transplant for congenital amegakaryocytic thrombocytopenia, so the T cells may come from the graft donor. The CDR3 DNA reads as TGTGCCAGCAGTCCGGTTCGGACAGGGAAGAAGACCCAGTACTTC. Protein sequence: CASSPVRTGKKTQYF.